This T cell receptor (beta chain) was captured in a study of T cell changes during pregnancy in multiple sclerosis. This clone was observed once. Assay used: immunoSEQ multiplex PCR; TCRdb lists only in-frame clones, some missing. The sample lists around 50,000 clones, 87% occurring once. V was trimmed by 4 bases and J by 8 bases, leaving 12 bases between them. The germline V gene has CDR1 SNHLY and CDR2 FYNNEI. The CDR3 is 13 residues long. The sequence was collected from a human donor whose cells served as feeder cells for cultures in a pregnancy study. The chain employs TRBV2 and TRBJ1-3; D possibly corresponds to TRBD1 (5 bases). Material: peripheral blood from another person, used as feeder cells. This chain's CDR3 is CASSGQGRDTIYF. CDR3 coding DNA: TGTGCCAGCAGTGGGCAGGGCAGGGACACCATATATTTT.